The clone carrying this T cell receptor (beta chain) turned up a few times. Its specificity is not known. This sample was taken from a study of blood T cells in healthy people across ages. The study's findings and limits: Researchers said unsorted PBMCs prevented a conclusive naive versus antigen-experienced comparison.

Using a J-beta primer mix together with a sample-barcoded 5' primer, a second PCR was run for roughly 7 to 11 cycles. Researchers report that a template-switch adaptor with 12 random nucleotides tagged each cDNA molecule. In TCRdb, the 5' RACE reads were re-called with MiXCR into one record per CDR3 protein. Here the sample spans 1.5 million to 2 million distinct CDR3 sequences, approximately 30% being singletons. CDR1 SQVTM and CDR2 ANQGSEA come from the germline V gene. V was clipped by 7 bases and J by 4 bases, with 19 bases between them. The CDR3 contains 14 residues. The chain employs TRBV29-1 and TRBJ1-1; D possibly corresponds to TRBD1 (6 bases). The TCR comes from a woman younger than 45 in good health. Sequenced: blood. CDR3 nucleotides: TGCAGCGCCTCCCTCGGGGGGCTCGTCACTGAAGCTTTCTTT. This gives the protein CSASLGGLVTEAFF.